The T cell receptor beta chain described here comes from a study of T cell repertoires in cytomegalovirus infection. This clonotype was seen repeatedly, ten times or more. Its antigen is as yet unknown. Germline loops: CDR1 SGHTA, CDR2 FQGNSA. The CDR3 extends over 11 amino acids. V was clipped by 9 bases and J by 9 bases, with 12 bases between them. TCRdb reprocessed the reads with MiXCR, giving one entry per CDR3 protein. The sample has under 300,000 distinct CDR3 sequences; about 20% are singletons. The sequence came from a human donor in good health (CMV status not recorded). Some clones in this sample may be carry-over from other donors' samples. This chain joins TRBV7-2 and TRBJ2-1; no firm D call. Specimen: cultured PBMCs, collected from culture after CMV antigen stimulation. In DNA, the CDR3 is TGTGCCAGTTCGGGCCCCGGTGAGCAGTTCTTC. Its protein is CASSGPGEQFF.